These T cell receptor beta chains were read from a single sample in a study of T cell responses to AZD1222 COVID-19 vaccine. Repertoires were generated with immunoSEQ multiplex PCR, while TCRdb's copy carries only in-frame clones and drops some. The sample yields 180,000 or so clones, approximately 90% seen once. This material consisted of peripheral blood, taken 28 days after the second AZD1222 dose. These receptors all stem from an adult who received the AZD1222 COVID-19 vaccine. Both conserved end residues are part of each CDR3. The order of the fields is V gene, clone size, J gene, D gene, CDR3 protein, CDR3 DNA. A D gene is named only where the DNA matches it firmly. The size of a clone is reported for some rows only, either as once, few or many, or as a class for expanded clones.

v_call: TRBV7-9; clone_size: -; j_call: TRBJ2-7; d_call: TRBD1; cdr3_aa: CASSSTGYDYEQYF; cdr3_nt: TGTGCCAGCAGCTCGACAGGGTACGACTACGAGCAGTACTTC
v_call: TRBV11-1; clone_size: -; j_call: TRBJ2-1; d_call: -; cdr3_aa: CASSPLTGAYNEQFF; cdr3_nt: TGTGCCAGCAGTCCCCTCACCGGGGCTTACAATGAGCAGTTCTTC
v_call: TRBV20-1; clone_size: -; j_call: TRBJ1-5; d_call: TRBD1; cdr3_aa: CSASPGQGSAWPQHF; cdr3_nt: TGCAGTGCTAGTCCGGGACAGGGGTCTGCGTGGCCCCAGCATTTT
v_call: TRBV30; clone_size: -; j_call: TRBJ1-2; d_call: -; cdr3_aa: CAWNTYTGTNRGLVYGYTF; cdr3_nt: TGTGCCTGGAATACTTATACCGGGACGAATAGGGGATTGGTCTATGGCTACACCTTC
v_call: TRBV7-9; clone_size: -; j_call: TRBJ1-5; d_call: -; cdr3_aa: CASSSVHSNQPQHF; cdr3_nt: TGTGCCAGCAGCTCTGTCCATAGCAATCAGCCCCAGCATTTT
v_call: TRBV15; clone_size: -; j_call: TRBJ2-7; d_call: -; cdr3_aa: CATSRELAGSYEQYF; cdr3_nt: TGTGCCACCAGCAGAGAACTAGCAGGCTCCTACGAGCAGTACTTC
v_call: TRBV6-1; clone_size: -; j_call: TRBJ2-7; d_call: TRBD2; cdr3_aa: CASSDGREAYEQYF; cdr3_nt: TGTGCCAGCAGTGACGGGCGGGAGGCCTACGAGCAGTACTTC
v_call: TRBV19; clone_size: once; j_call: TRBJ2-2; d_call: -; cdr3_aa: CASSNRQGNTGELFF; cdr3_nt: TGTGCCAGTAGTAATCGGCAGGGCAACACCGGGGAGCTGTTTTTT
v_call: TRBV5-1; clone_size: -; j_call: TRBJ2-7; d_call: -; cdr3_aa: CASSLDTPDEQYF; cdr3_nt: TGCGCCAGCAGCTTGGACACTCCCGACGAGCAGTACTTC
v_call: TRBV7-9; clone_size: few; j_call: TRBJ2-3; d_call: -; cdr3_aa: CASSRGRGQSTDTQYF; cdr3_nt: TGTGCCAGCAGCCGGGGGAGGGGGCAGTCCACAGATACGCAGTATTTT
v_call: TRBV7-2; clone_size: -; j_call: TRBJ2-7; d_call: TRBD2; cdr3_aa: CASSSWASGSSYEQYF; cdr3_nt: TGTGCCAGCAGCTCATGGGCTAGCGGGAGCTCCTACGAGCAGTACTTC
v_call: TRBV2; clone_size: -; j_call: TRBJ2-1; d_call: TRBD2; cdr3_aa: CASSGGLAGYNEQFF; cdr3_nt: TGTGCCAGCAGTGGCGGTCTAGCGGGTTACAATGAGCAGTTCTTC
v_call: TRBV27; clone_size: -; j_call: TRBJ1-5; d_call: TRBD1; cdr3_aa: CASSLWQGGNQPQHF; cdr3_nt: TGTGCCAGCAGTTTGTGGCAGGGGGGCAATCAGCCCCAGCATTTT
v_call: TRBV5-1; clone_size: -; j_call: TRBJ2-7; d_call: TRBD1; cdr3_aa: CASSSQSPGGGLSYEQYF; cdr3_nt: TGCGCCAGCAGCTCCCAATCCCCAGGGGGCGGCTTGTCCTACGAGCAGTACTTC
v_call: TRBV27; clone_size: -; j_call: TRBJ2-7; d_call: -; cdr3_aa: CASSLSGGSISYEQYF; cdr3_nt: TGTGCCAGCAGTTTAAGTGGCGGATCTATATCCTACGAGCAGTACTTC
v_call: TRBV6-5; clone_size: -; j_call: TRBJ1-1; d_call: -; cdr3_aa: CASSCEGRNTEAFF; cdr3_nt: TGTGCCAGCAGTTGCGAGGGACGGAACACTGAAGCTTTCTTT
v_call: TRBV5-1; clone_size: -; j_call: TRBJ2-7; d_call: -; cdr3_aa: CASSITGEAEQYF; cdr3_nt: TGCGCCAGCAGCATAACAGGGGAGGCCGAGCAGTACTTC
v_call: TRBV9; clone_size: -; j_call: TRBJ2-1; d_call: TRBD1; cdr3_aa: CASSAGPGGAVNEQFF; cdr3_nt: TGTGCCAGCAGCGCGGGACCAGGGGGAGCGGTTAATGAGCAGTTCTTC
v_call: TRBV6-5; clone_size: once; j_call: TRBJ2-7; d_call: -; cdr3_aa: CASSYDGTSYEQYF; cdr3_nt: TGTGCCAGCAGTTACGACGGCACGTCCTACGAGCAGTACTTC
v_call: TRBV3-1/TRBV3-2; clone_size: -; j_call: TRBJ2-5; d_call: TRBD2; cdr3_aa: CASSQDRRGARARETQYF; cdr3_nt: TGTGCCAGCAGCCAAGACCGGCGGGGGGCGAGGGCTAGGGAGACCCAGTACTTC
v_call: TRBV6-5; clone_size: few; j_call: TRBJ2-2; d_call: -; cdr3_aa: CASRGRTNTGELFF; cdr3_nt: TGTGCCAGCAGAGGGAGGACGAACACCGGGGAGCTGTTTTTT
v_call: TRBV7-2; clone_size: -; j_call: TRBJ2-3; d_call: TRBD2; cdr3_aa: CASSLELAGGRDTQYF; cdr3_nt: TGTGCCAGCAGCTTAGAACTAGCGGGGGGCAGAGATACGCAGTATTTT
v_call: TRBV6-5; clone_size: -; j_call: TRBJ2-1; d_call: -; cdr3_aa: CASSSIFRDEQFF; cdr3_nt: TGTGCCAGCAGTTCTATCTTCAGGGATGAGCAGTTCTTC
v_call: TRBV18; clone_size: -; j_call: TRBJ2-1; d_call: TRBD1; cdr3_aa: CASSPRTGDYNEQFF; cdr3_nt: TGTGCCAGCTCACCGAGGACAGGGGATTACAATGAGCAGTTCTTC
v_call: TRBV21-1; clone_size: once; j_call: TRBJ2-1; d_call: -; cdr3_aa: CASTQIGLAVYNEQFF; cdr3_nt: TGTGCCAGCACCCAAATCGGGCTAGCGGTCTACAATGAGCAGTTCTTC
v_call: TRBV24-1; clone_size: -; j_call: TRBJ2-3; d_call: TRBD1; cdr3_aa: CATSDPGTGRTDTQYF; cdr3_nt: TGTGCCACCAGTGACCCCGGGACAGGGCGCACAGATACGCAGTATTTT
v_call: TRBV3-1/TRBV3-2; clone_size: -; j_call: TRBJ1-2; d_call: -; cdr3_aa: CASSQDSGTDAYGYTF; cdr3_nt: TGTGCCAGCAGCCAAGATTCCGGGACGGACGCCTATGGCTACACCTTC
v_call: TRBV15; clone_size: -; j_call: TRBJ2-1; d_call: TRBD2; cdr3_aa: CATSRGGTGRNEQFF; cdr3_nt: TGTGCCACCAGCAGGGGAGGGACTGGGCGGAATGAGCAGTTCTTC
v_call: TRBV18; clone_size: once; j_call: TRBJ2-7; d_call: -; cdr3_aa: CASSPMNAAAGSYEQYF; cdr3_nt: TGTGCCAGCTCACCAATGAATGCGGCAGCGGGCTCCTACGAGCAGTACTTC
v_call: TRBV3-1/TRBV3-2; clone_size: -; j_call: TRBJ1-5; d_call: -; cdr3_aa: CASSLGDNQPQHF; cdr3_nt: TGTGCCAGCAGCCTAGGGGATAATCAGCCCCAGCATTTT
v_call: TRBV7-9; clone_size: -; j_call: TRBJ1-6; d_call: -; cdr3_aa: CASSLGSANSPLHF; cdr3_nt: TGTGCCAGCAGCTTAGGGTCAGCCAATTCACCCCTCCACTTT
v_call: TRBV20-1; clone_size: -; j_call: TRBJ1-2; d_call: -; cdr3_aa: CSAGGADGYTF; cdr3_nt: TGCAGTGCCGGCGGGGCGGATGGCTACACCTTC
v_call: TRBV27; clone_size: -; j_call: TRBJ2-2; d_call: TRBD2; cdr3_aa: CASSSWGGRTNTGELFF; cdr3_nt: TGTGCCAGCAGCTCATGGGGAGGGAGGACGAACACCGGGGAGCTGTTTTTT
v_call: TRBV6-1; clone_size: -; j_call: TRBJ1-6; d_call: TRBD1; cdr3_aa: CASSELTGPLNSPLHF; cdr3_nt: TGTGCCAGCAGTGAACTGACAGGGCCCCTGAATTCACCCCTCCACTTT
v_call: TRBV10-3; clone_size: -; j_call: TRBJ1-2; d_call: -; cdr3_aa: CAISESVAGNYGYTF; cdr3_nt: TGTGCCATCAGTGAGTCGGTGGCAGGGAACTATGGCTACACCTTC
v_call: TRBV2; clone_size: -; j_call: TRBJ2-1; d_call: -; cdr3_aa: CASSEGRPGFF; cdr3_nt: TGTGCCAGCAGTGAAGGTCGACCCGGGTTCTTC
v_call: TRBV3-1/TRBV3-2; clone_size: -; j_call: TRBJ1-1; d_call: TRBD1; cdr3_aa: CASSLGQGTWDTEAFF; cdr3_nt: TGTGCCAGCAGCCTCGGACAGGGGACTTGGGACACTGAAGCTTTCTTT
v_call: TRBV3-1/TRBV3-2; clone_size: -; j_call: TRBJ2-1; d_call: TRBD2; cdr3_aa: CASSLRLAGSSYNEQFF; cdr3_nt: TGTGCCAGCAGCCTAAGACTAGCGGGATCCTCCTACAATGAGCAGTTCTTC
v_call: TRBV6-5; clone_size: -; j_call: TRBJ2-3; d_call: TRBD2; cdr3_aa: CASSLAELSTDTQYF; cdr3_nt: TGTGCCAGCAGTCTAGCGGAGCTTAGCACAGATACGCAGTATTTT
v_call: TRBV12-5; clone_size: -; j_call: TRBJ2-3; d_call: TRBD2; cdr3_aa: CASGLGLAGTTDTQYF; cdr3_nt: TGTGCTAGTGGTTTGGGACTAGCGGGGACCACAGATACGCAGTATTTT
v_call: TRBV24-1; clone_size: -; j_call: TRBJ2-5; d_call: TRBD2; cdr3_aa: CAKRDYLSDQYF; cdr3_nt: TGTGCCAAACGGGACTACCTTAGCGACCAGTACTTC
v_call: TRBV5-4; clone_size: -; j_call: TRBJ1-2; d_call: -; cdr3_aa: CASSSWMAEIYGYTF; cdr3_nt: TGTGCCAGCAGCTCGTGGATGGCAGAAATCTATGGCTACACCTTC
v_call: TRBV6-5; clone_size: -; j_call: TRBJ2-4; d_call: TRBD1; cdr3_aa: CASSPTRGHIQYF; cdr3_nt: TGTGCCAGCAGTCCTACGAGGGGGCACATTCAGTACTTC
v_call: TRBV18; clone_size: -; j_call: TRBJ1-3; d_call: -; cdr3_aa: CASSIPASGNTIYF; cdr3_nt: TGTGCCAGCTCGATACCAGCGTCTGGAAACACCATATATTTT
v_call: TRBV3-1/TRBV3-2; clone_size: -; j_call: TRBJ2-1; d_call: TRBD2; cdr3_aa: CASSQGTSGLYNEQFF; cdr3_nt: TGTGCCAGCAGCCAAGGGACTAGCGGGTTATACAATGAGCAGTTCTTC
v_call: TRBV19; clone_size: -; j_call: TRBJ1-6; d_call: TRBD1; cdr3_aa: CASSIVGQGGSPLHF; cdr3_nt: TGTGCCAGTAGTATAGTCGGACAGGGTGGTTCACCCCTCCACTTT
v_call: TRBV18; clone_size: -; j_call: TRBJ1-5; d_call: -; cdr3_aa: CASSPQGGPDQPQHF; cdr3_nt: TGTGCCAGCTCACCTCAAGGGGGGCCGGATCAGCCCCAGCATTTT
v_call: TRBV3-1/TRBV3-2; clone_size: -; j_call: TRBJ1-3; d_call: -; cdr3_aa: CASSPDSSGNTIYF; cdr3_nt: TGTGCCAGCAGCCCAGACTCCTCTGGAAACACCATATATTTT
v_call: TRBV5-4; clone_size: -; j_call: TRBJ2-5; d_call: -; cdr3_aa: CASSLGGRRETQYF; cdr3_nt: TGTGCCAGCAGCTTGGGGGGGCGCCGAGAGACCCAGTACTTC
v_call: TRBV27; clone_size: -; j_call: TRBJ2-7; d_call: TRBD1; cdr3_aa: CASSMGTGTSYEQYF; cdr3_nt: TGTGCCAGCAGCATGGGGACAGGAACCTCCTACGAGCAGTACTTC
v_call: TRBV7-2; clone_size: -; j_call: TRBJ2-1; d_call: -; cdr3_aa: CASSLAGGQFF; cdr3_nt: TGTGCCAGCAGCTTAGCGGGAGGGCAGTTCTTC
v_call: TRBV2; clone_size: -; j_call: TRBJ2-7; d_call: TRBD2; cdr3_aa: CASRPGLGTYEQYF; cdr3_nt: TGTGCCAGCAGACCGGGACTAGGGACCTACGAGCAGTACTTC
v_call: TRBV19; clone_size: -; j_call: TRBJ2-6; d_call: -; cdr3_aa: CASSRPPPGANVLTF; cdr3_nt: TGTGCCAGTAGTAGGCCCCCACCTGGGGCCAACGTCCTGACTTTC
v_call: TRBV7-2; clone_size: -; j_call: TRBJ2-7; d_call: -; cdr3_aa: CASSLAKNYEQYF; cdr3_nt: TGTGCCAGCAGCTTAGCCAAGAACTACGAGCAGTACTTC